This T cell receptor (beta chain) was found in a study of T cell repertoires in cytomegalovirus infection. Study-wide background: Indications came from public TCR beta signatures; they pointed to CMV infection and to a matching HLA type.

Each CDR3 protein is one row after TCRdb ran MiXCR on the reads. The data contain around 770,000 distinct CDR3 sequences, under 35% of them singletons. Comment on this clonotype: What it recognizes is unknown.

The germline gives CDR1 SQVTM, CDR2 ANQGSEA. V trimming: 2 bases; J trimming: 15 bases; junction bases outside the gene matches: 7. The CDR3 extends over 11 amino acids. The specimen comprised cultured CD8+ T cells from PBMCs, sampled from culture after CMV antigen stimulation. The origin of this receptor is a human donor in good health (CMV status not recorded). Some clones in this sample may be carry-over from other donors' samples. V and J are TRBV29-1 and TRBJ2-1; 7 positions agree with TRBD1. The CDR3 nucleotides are TGCAGCGTTGAACTTCGGCCAGGGGGGTTCTTC. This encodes CSVELRPGGFF.